The entry that follows covers one T cell receptor beta chain sequence. The sample comes from a study of T cell changes during pregnancy in multiple sclerosis. Clones were sequenced by immunoSEQ multiplex PCR, and TCRdb holds only the in-frame ones, with some missing. The table shows approximately 21,000 clones, with roughly 90% occurring only once. The germline V gene encodes CDR1 KGHSH and CDR2 LQKENI. Trimming removed 3 bases from V and 0 bases from J; junction bases left unmatched: 8. CDR3 length equals 16 residues. The chain uses TRBV18 and TRBJ2-7; 7 bases map to TRBD2. The sequencing used CD8+ T cells from peripheral blood mononuclear cells, collected in the third trimester of pregnancy. The TCR was taken from a female donor in good health, enrolled as a control in a pregnancy study. The CDR3: CASSPTRRELSYEQYF. The CDR3 DNA is TGTGCCAGCTCACCTACTCGGCGGGAGCTCTCCTACGAGCAGTACTTC.